Sequencing of this T cell receptor beta chain was carried out in a study of control samples from healthy donors and cancer patients. The CDR3 covers 17 residues. CDR1 is SGHVS, CDR2 FNYEAQ, per germline. V shed 5 bases and J shed 6 bases, with 26 bases lying between them. The table came from immunoSEQ multiplex PCR; TCRdb's copy has only in-frame clones and leaves some out. Among some 80,000 clones listed, 85% to 95% were seen once. This clonotype was sampled from an older woman in good health. The rearrangement uses TRBV7-6 and TRBJ2-7, with D possibly being TRBD2 (8 bases). Sequences were obtained from blood. For the CDR3, the DNA is TGTGCCAGCAGCGGGACAGCGGGAGCACAAATACGGTTCGAGCAGTACTTC. Its protein is CASSGTAGAQIRFEQYF.